One and the same sample provided the 16 T cell receptor beta chains below, sequenced in a study of T cell repertoires in cytomegalovirus infection. TCRdb used MiXCR to reprocess the reads, holding one entry per CDR3 protein. The table has some 220,000 distinct CDR3 sequences, approximately 7% seen once. Sequences were obtained from PBMCs. The receptor source for this set is a human donor in good health (CMV status not recorded). Some clones in this sample may be carry-over from other donors' samples.

This clonotype was recorded at least ten times. J is TRBJ1-3 and V is TRBV6-5, with a weak D call TRBD1 (5 bases). The V gene lost 5 bases and the J gene lost 4 bases, with 12 bases spanning the gap. This CDR3 comprises 14 residues. The germline CDR1 and CDR2 sequences are MNHEY and SVGAGI. CDR3 residues: CASSRQGLGNTIYF. Here the CDR3 DNA reads TGTGCCAGCAGTCGGCAGGGTTTAGGAAACACCATATATTTT.

This clonotype was picked up many times. The rearrangement links TRBV7-2 to TRBJ1-5; 7 bases match TRBD1. The J segment lost 4 bases and the V segment lost 3 bases, leaving 3 bases of the junction unmatched. Germline V lookup: CDR1 SGHTA, CDR2 FQGNSA. This CDR3 contains 14 residues. The DNA of the CDR3 is TGTGCCAGCAGCTTGGGACAGCCTAATCAGCCCCAGCATTTT. This sequence encodes CASSLGQPNQPQHF.

This clonotype has a handful of counts. The chain joins TRBV29-1 to TRBJ2-1; TRBD1 matches 9 bases. The CDR3 is made up of 16 amino acids. The germline V gene has CDR1 SQVTM and CDR2 ANQGSEA. The V segment lost 2 bases and the J segment 2 bases; nucleotides outside the gene matches: 7. Written as DNA, the CDR3 is TGCAGCGTTGAAAAGGGACAGGGTAATGCCTACAATGAGCAGTTCTTC. As protein: CSVEKGQGNAYNEQFF.

This clonotype appeared many times. CDR3 protein: CSVESVEKAKNIQYF. CDR3 DNA sequence: TGCAGCGTTGAAAGTGTGGAGAAAGCCAAAAACATTCAGTACTTC. The rearrangement links TRBV29-1 to TRBJ2-4; D call uncertain. Germline values: CDR1 SQVTM, CDR2 ANQGSEA. V was trimmed by 2 bases and J by 0 bases, leaving 11 bases between them. There are 15 residues in the CDR3. The full variable domain, rest sourced from reference TRBV29-1 and TRBJ2-4, is SAVISQKPSRDICQRGTSLTIQCQVDSQVTMMFWYRQQPGQSLTLIATANQGSEATYESGFVIDKFPISRPNLTFSTLTVSNMSPEDSSIYLCSVESVEKAKNIQYFGAGTRLSVL.

This clonotype was counted ten times or more. This sequence joins TRBV20-1 and TRBJ2-7; 8 positions agree with TRBD2. The ends lost 5 bases at V and 5 bases at J; junction bases unmatched: 11. This CDR3 is 14 amino acids long. The germline V gene has CDR1 DFQATT and CDR2 SNEGSKA (reference sequence). CDR3 DNA: TGCAGTGCTGGCCCGGGGACTAGTCGCAACGAGCAGTACTTC. This codes for CSAGPGTSRNEQYF.

This clonotype was counted at least ten times. The V call is TRBV19, the J call TRBJ2-4; D remains ambiguous. CDR1 is LNHDA and CDR2 is SQIVND in the germline V gene (reference sequence). Trimming took 8 bases from V and 0 from J, leaving 17 bases between them. This CDR3 contains 16 residues. As DNA, the CDR3 is TGTGCCAGTTTGAACCTACCGATACTAGCCAAAAACATTCAGTACTTC. Translating gives CASLNLPILAKNIQYF. Variable domain in full (rest from reference TRBV19 and TRBJ2-4): DGGITQSPKYLFRKEGQNVTLSCEQNLNHDAMYWYRQDPGQGLRLIYYSQIVNDFQKGDIAEGYSVSREKKESFPLTVTSAQKNPTAFYLCASLNLPILAKNIQYFGAGTRLSVL.

This clonotype was counted at least ten times. The rearrangement joins TRBV7-2 to TRBJ1-2; 8 nucleotides agree with TRBD1. The CDR3 is made up of 15 amino acids. V was clipped by 2 bases and J by 2 bases; unmatched bases: 4. Germline V CDR1 and CDR2: SGHTA, FQGNSA. The CDR3 reads CASSLTGQENYGYTF. The CDR3 region has the DNA TGTGCCAGCAGCTTAACGGGACAGGAGAACTATGGCTACACCTTC.

In this sample, this clonotype turned up many times. The genes are TRBV7-9 and TRBJ2-5, with D perhaps matching TRBD1 or TRBD2 (6 bases each). Germline values: CDR1 SEHNR, CDR2 FQNEAQ (reference sequence). V shed 0 bases and J shed 1 base, with 12 bases lying between them. There are 16 residues in the CDR3. CDR3 nucleotides: TGTGCCAGCAGCTTAGCGCGGGACACCATCCAAGAGACCCAGTACTTC. Protein sequence: CASSLARDTIQETQYF.

This clonotype was found many times. The rearrangement uses TRBV12-5 and TRBJ2-5; the D gene is possibly TRBD1 (6 bases). Germline CDR1 and CDR2: LGHNT and FRNRAP. Trimming pared 5 bases from V and 4 bases from J, leaving 11 bases between. The CDR3 covers 13 residues. The CDR3 region is CASGVDRSETQYF. CDR3 nucleotide sequence: TGTGCTAGTGGTGTTGACAGGTCAGAGACCCAGTACTTC.

The table lists this clonotype with many counts. CDR3 amino acids: CASSYSVQDRNGYTF. The DNA for the CDR3 is TGTGCCAGCAGTTACTCGGTCCAGGACCGCAATGGCTACACCTTC. This chain connects TRBV6-5 to TRBJ1-2; D not certain. From germline, CDR1 is MNHEY and CDR2 SVGAGI. This CDR3 is built from 15 residues. V shed 0 bases and J shed 6 bases, with 14 bases lying between them.

This clonotype was observed at least ten times. V is TRBV7-3 and J is TRBJ1-2, with a weak D call TRBD1 (5 bases). There are 16 residues in the CDR3. Per the germline V gene, CDR1 is SGHTA and CDR2 is FQGTGA. V lost 5 bases and J lost 2, with 18 bases in between. The CDR3 nucleotides are TGTGCCAGCAGCCCCGGAAGGGGAGGTTGGAACTATGGCTACACCTTC. Its translation is CASSPGRGGWNYGYTF.

This clonotype was seen many times. The rearrangement joins TRBV29-1 to TRBJ1-5, with TRBD1 as a possible D gene (6 bases). This CDR3 region has 13 residues. CDR1 and CDR2 from the germline V gene are SQVTM and ANQGSEA. Trimming left V 4 bases short and J 2 bases short, with 9 bases between. The CDR3 bases are TGCAGCGTTGGGGGACAACGCAATCAGCCCCAGCATTTT. Translating it yields CSVGGQRNQPQHF.

This clonotype was seen at least ten times. The chain links TRBV7-2 to TRBJ1-3; D is perhaps TRBD1 (6 bases). This CDR3 has 14 residues. The V end was cut by 6 bases, the J end by 0 bases, with 9 bases between. CDR1 SGHTA and CDR2 FQGNSA come from the germline V gene. CDR3 region: CASSTDSSGNTIYF. The DNA of the CDR3 is TGTGCCAGCAGTACGGACAGCTCTGGAAACACCATATATTTT.

This clonotype occurred a few times. The J gene is TRBJ1-5, the V gene TRBV19; D is unclear. CDR3 length: 16 residues. Trimming shortened V by 4 bases and J by 1 base, and 14 bases separated the two germline ends. Germline V gene lookup returns CDR1 LNHDA and CDR2 SQIVND (reference sequence). In DNA form, the CDR3 reads TGTGCCAGTAGTAAAAGACATCTCCAAAGCAATCAGCCCCAGCATTTT. Amino acid sequence: CASSKRHLQSNQPQHF.

At least ten counts were recorded for this clonotype. The chain joins TRBV6-2 or TRBV6-3 to TRBJ2-1; 7 bases map to TRBD1. Per the germline V gene, CDR1 is MNHEY and CDR2 is SVGEGT. The CDR3 totals 11 residues. The V segment lost 5 bases and the J segment 13 bases; nucleotides outside the gene matches: 5. CDR3 in amino acids: CASSPRQGQFF. The CDR3, as DNA: TGTGCCAGCAGTCCAAGACAGGGTCAGTTCTTC.

This clonotype was picked up many times. The rearrangement joins TRBV29-1 to TRBJ1-2, with D unclear. This CDR3 is built from 14 residues. Trimming shortened V by 2 bases and J by 8 bases, and 18 bases separated the two germline ends. Germline V gene sequence: CDR1 SQVTM, CDR2 ANQGSEA. DNA for the CDR3: TGCAGCGTTGAAAGACTTGCACCTCAGGAAGGCTACACCTTC. Translating gives CSVERLAPQEGYTF.